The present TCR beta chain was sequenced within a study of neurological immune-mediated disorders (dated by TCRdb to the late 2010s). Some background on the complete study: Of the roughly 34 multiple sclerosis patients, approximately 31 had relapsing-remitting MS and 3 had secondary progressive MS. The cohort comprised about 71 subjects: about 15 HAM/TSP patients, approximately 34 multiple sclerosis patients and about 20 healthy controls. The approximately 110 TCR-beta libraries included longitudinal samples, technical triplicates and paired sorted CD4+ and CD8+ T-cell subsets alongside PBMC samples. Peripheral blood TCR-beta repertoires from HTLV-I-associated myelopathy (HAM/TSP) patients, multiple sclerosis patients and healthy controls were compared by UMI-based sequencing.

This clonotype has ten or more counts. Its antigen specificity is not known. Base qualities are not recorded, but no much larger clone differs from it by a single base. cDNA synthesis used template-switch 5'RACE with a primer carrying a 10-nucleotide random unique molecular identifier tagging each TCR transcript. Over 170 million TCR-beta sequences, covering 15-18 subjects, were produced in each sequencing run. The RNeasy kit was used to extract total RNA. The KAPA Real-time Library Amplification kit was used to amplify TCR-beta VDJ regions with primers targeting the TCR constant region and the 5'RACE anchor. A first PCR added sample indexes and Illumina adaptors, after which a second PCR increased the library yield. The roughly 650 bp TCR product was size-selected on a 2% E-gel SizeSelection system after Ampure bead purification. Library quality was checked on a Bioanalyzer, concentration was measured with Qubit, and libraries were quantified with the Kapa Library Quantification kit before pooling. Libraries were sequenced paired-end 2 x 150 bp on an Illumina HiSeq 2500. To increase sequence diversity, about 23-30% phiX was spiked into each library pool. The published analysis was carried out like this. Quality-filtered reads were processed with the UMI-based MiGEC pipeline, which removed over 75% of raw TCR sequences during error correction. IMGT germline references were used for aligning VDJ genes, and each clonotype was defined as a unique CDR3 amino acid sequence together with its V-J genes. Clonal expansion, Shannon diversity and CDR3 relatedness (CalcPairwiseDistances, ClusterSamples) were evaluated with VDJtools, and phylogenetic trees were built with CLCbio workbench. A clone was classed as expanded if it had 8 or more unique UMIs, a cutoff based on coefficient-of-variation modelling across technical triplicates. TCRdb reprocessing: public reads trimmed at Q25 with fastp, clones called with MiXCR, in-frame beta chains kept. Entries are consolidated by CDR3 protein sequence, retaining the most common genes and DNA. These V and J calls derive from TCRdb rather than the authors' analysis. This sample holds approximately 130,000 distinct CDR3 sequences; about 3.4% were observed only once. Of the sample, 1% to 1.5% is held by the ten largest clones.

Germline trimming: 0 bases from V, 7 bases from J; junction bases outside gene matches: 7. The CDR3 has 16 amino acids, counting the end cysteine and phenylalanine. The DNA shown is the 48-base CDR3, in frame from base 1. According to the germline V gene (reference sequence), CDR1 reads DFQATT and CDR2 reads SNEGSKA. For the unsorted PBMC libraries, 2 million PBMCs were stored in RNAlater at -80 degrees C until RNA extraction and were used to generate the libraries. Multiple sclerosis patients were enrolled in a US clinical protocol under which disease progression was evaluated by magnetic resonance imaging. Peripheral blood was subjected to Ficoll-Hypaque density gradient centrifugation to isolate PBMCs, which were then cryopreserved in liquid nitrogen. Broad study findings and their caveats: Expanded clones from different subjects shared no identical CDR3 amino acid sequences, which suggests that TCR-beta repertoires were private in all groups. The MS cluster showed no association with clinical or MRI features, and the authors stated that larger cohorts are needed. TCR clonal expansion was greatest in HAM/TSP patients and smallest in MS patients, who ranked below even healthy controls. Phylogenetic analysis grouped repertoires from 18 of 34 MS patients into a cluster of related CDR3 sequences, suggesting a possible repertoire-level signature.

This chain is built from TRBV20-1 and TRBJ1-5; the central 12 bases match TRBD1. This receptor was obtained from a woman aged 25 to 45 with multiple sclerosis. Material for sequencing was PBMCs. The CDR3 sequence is CSARDPGQGAWQPQHF. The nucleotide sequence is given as TGCAGTGCTAGAGACCCGGGACAGGGGGCCTGGCAGCCCCAGCATTTT.